This entry lists 25 T cell receptor beta chains sequenced from one sample in a study of a mutant IDH1 vaccine in newly diagnosed glioma. What these receptors recognize is not known. Time point defined: week 23, last vaccination. What each vaccine dose contained was 300 ug of mutant IDH1 20-mer peptide, accompanied by topical imiquimod. Repertoires were generated with immunoSEQ multiplex PCR, while TCRdb's copy carries only in-frame clones and drops some. The sample shows tens of thousands of clones, 75% to 90% of them seen only once. The specimen comprised PBMCs, sampled from a glioma patient whose treatment included an IDH1 peptide vaccine. Receptors originate from a man aged 40-55 years with glioma.

The V and J genes are TRBV25-1 and TRBJ2-1; 7 bases align to TRBD1. CDR3 length: 15 amino acids. Germline lookup yields CDR1 MGHDK and CDR2 SYGVNS. The V segment lost 0 bases and the J segment 8 bases; nucleotides outside the gene matches: 7. The CDR3 nucleotides are TGTGCCAGCAGTGAATATGGACAGGCTTTATATGAGCAGTTCTTC. This sequence encodes CASSEYGQALYEQFF.

The CDR3 DNA sequence: TGTGCCAGCAGCTCCCCGTCTAGCGGGGGAAATACGCAGTATTTT. It translates to CASSSPSSGGNTQYF. The rearrangement uses TRBV5-4 and TRBJ2-3; 10 positions match TRBD2. V dropped 3 bases and J dropped 7; count of bases not matched to a gene: 8. CDR1 and CDR2 from the germline V gene are SGHNT and YYREEE (reference sequence). The CDR3 has 15 amino acids.

This sequence joins TRBV10-2 and TRBJ1-2; TRBD1 matches at 9 bases. V trimming: 2 bases; J trimming: 7 bases; junction bases outside the gene matches: 11. This CDR3 spans 16 amino acids. Germline CDR1 is WSHSY and CDR2 is SAAADI. CDR3 coding DNA: TGCGCCAGCAGTGAGGGGACAGGGACTCTCGGCGGTGGCTACACCTTC. Its translation is CASSEGTGTLGGGYTF.

The CDR3 sequence is CASSDQLYGYTF. Here the CDR3 DNA reads TGTGCCAGCAGTGACCAGCTCTATGGCTACACCTTC. This rearrangement joins TRBV2 to TRBJ1-2, with D unresolved. The CDR3 covers 12 residues. Per the germline V gene, CDR1 is SNHLY and CDR2 is FYNNEI. Trimming shortened V by 3 bases and J by 4 bases, and 6 bases separated the two germline ends.

V is TRBV5-6 and J is TRBJ1-5, with D perhaps matching TRBD1 (5 bases). The CDR3 is 13 residues long. Germline CDR1 reads SGHDT; CDR2 reads YYEEEE. V gave up 4 bases and J gave up 4 bases, with 9 bases separating them. CDR3 protein: CASSRGANQPQHF. DNA for the CDR3: TGTGCCAGCAGCCGCGGGGCGAATCAGCCCCAGCATTTT. Full variable domain (remainder filled in from reference TRBV5-6 and TRBJ1-5): DAGVTQSPTHLIKTRGQQVTLRCSPKSGHDTVSWYQQALGQGPQFIFQYYEEEERQRGNFPDRFSGHQFPNYSSELNVNALLLGDSALYLCASSRGANQPQHFGDGTRLSIL.

V usage is TRBV5-1 and J usage is TRBJ2-7, with 7 bases aligning to TRBD2. Germline V gene data show CDR1 as SGHRS and CDR2 as YFSETQ. The length of the CDR3 is 15 residues. The J segment lost 0 bases and the V segment lost 3 bases, leaving 6 bases of the junction unmatched. The CDR3 sequence: CASSSRGGSSYEQYF. CDR3 bases: TGCGCCAGCAGCTCGCGGGGAGGGAGCTCCTACGAGCAGTACTTC.

The chain links TRBV6-1 to TRBJ2-2; D possibly corresponds to TRBD2 (6 bases). The germline V gene encodes CDR1 MNHNS and CDR2 SASEGT. V was trimmed by 2 bases and J by 0 bases, leaving 10 bases between them. The CDR3 sequence is 16 residues long. The CDR3 DNA follows: TGTGCCAGCAGTGAACGTCGCGGGACGAACACCGGGGAGCTGTTTTTT. Its translation is CASSERRGTNTGELFF.

The gene calls are TRBV19 and TRBJ2-7; TRBD1 matches 7 bases. The CDR3 extends over 13 amino acids. CDR1 is LNHDA, CDR2 SQIVND, per germline (reference sequence). V trimming: 5 bases; J trimming: 2 bases; junction bases outside the gene matches: 3. Here the CDR3 reads CASSPQGAYEQYF. CDR3 bases: TGTGCCAGTAGTCCCCAGGGGGCCTACGAGCAGTACTTC.

The chain has TRBV6-5 and TRBJ1-1; possible D gene TRBD1, 6 bases. Germline assignment: CDR1 MNHEY and CDR2 SVGAGI. The V end lost 0 bases, the J end lost 4 bases, and 12 bases lay between the germline ends. This CDR3 is built from 15 residues. CDR3 DNA sequence: TGTGCCAGCAGTTACTCGGGGGCGCAGGGCACTGAAGCTTTCTTT. It codes for CASSYSGAQGTEAFF.

This chain connects TRBV7-9 to TRBJ2-5; 9 positions match TRBD1. The junction had 5 bases not matched to a gene; V was cut back by 4 bases and J by 2 bases. There are 15 residues in the CDR3. In germline, CDR1 is SEHNR, CDR2 FQNEAQ (reference sequence). The CDR3 nucleotides are TGTGCCAGCAGCTCCGGGACAGGGCGGCAAGAGACCCAGTACTTC. Encoded protein: CASSSGTGRQETQYF.

This chain joins TRBV7-2 and TRBJ2-4; the D is unclear. With 5 bases removed from V and 1 base from J, the gap between germline ends came to 12 bases. This CDR3 spans 15 amino acids. Germline V gene sequence: CDR1 SGHTA, CDR2 FQGNSA. The CDR3 DNA follows: TGTGCCAGCAGCAGTGGTGGGTCCGCCAAAAACATTCAGTACTTC. This sequence encodes CASSSGGSAKNIQYF.

This clone was detected once. V and J are TRBV14 and TRBJ2-5, with D possibly being TRBD1 (6 bases). Germline V lookup: CDR1 SGHDN, CDR2 FVKESK. Trimming stripped 2 bases from V and 3 bases from J, with 28 bases between. The CDR3 runs to 20 residues. CDR3 sequence reads: CASSQPTGQSYPATKETQYF. For the CDR3, the DNA is TGTGCCAGCAGCCAACCTACCGGACAGTCCTACCCCGCCACCAAAGAGACCCAGTACTTC. The full variable domain, its missing parts supplied by reference TRBV14 and TRBJ2-5, is EAGVTQFPSHSVIEKGQTVTLRCDPISGHDNLYWYRRVMGKEIKFLLHFVKESKQDESGMPNNRFLAERTGGTYSTLKVQPAELEDSGVYFCASSQPTGQSYPATKETQYFGPGTRLLVL.

CDR3 in amino acids: CASSQVQRGGGEQFF. CDR3 coding DNA: TGTGCCAGCAGCCAAGTTCAGCGGGGGGGCGGTGAGCAGTTCTTC. The chain uses TRBV4-2 and TRBJ2-1, with TRBD2 matching 10 bases. Germline V gene sequence: CDR1 LGHNA, CDR2 YNFKEQ. The J segment lost 9 bases and the V segment lost 1 base, leaving 6 bases of the junction unmatched. The CDR3 totals 15 residues.

Turning to this clone: The sample carries other DNA sequences with the same CDR3. The chain has TRBV5-1 and TRBJ1-1, with D hard to call. This CDR3 comprises 14 residues. V was clipped by 1 base and J by 3 bases, with 10 bases between them. Germline loops: CDR1 SGHRS, CDR2 YFSETQ. CDR3 sequence reads: CASSLLGGDTEAFF. In nucleotides, the CDR3 is TGCGCCAGCAGCTTGTTGGGTGGCGACACTGAAGCTTTCTTT.

V is TRBV10-3 and J is TRBJ2-7; 9 bases are a match to TRBD1. J was trimmed by 5 bases and V by 7 bases; bases with no gene match: 9. The CDR3 contains 14 residues. Germline V CDR1 and CDR2: ENHRY, SYGVKD. The CDR3 DNA sequence: TGTGCCATCACCGACAGGGGGGGGAGGGACGAGCAGTACTTC. This sequence encodes CAITDRGGRDEQYF.

This chain joins TRBV19 and TRBJ1-1, with TRBD1 matching over 10 bases. Germline loops: CDR1 LNHDA, CDR2 SQIVND (reference sequence). With V trimmed by 4 bases and J by 1 base, 3 bases remained unmatched. This CDR3 is 15 amino acids long. The CDR3 protein is CASSTRDRGNTEAFF. The CDR3 bases are TGTGCCAGTAGTACTCGGGACAGGGGGAACACTGAAGCTTTCTTT.

The chain recombines TRBV10-1 with TRBJ2-7; weak D call: TRBD2 (6 bases). V was clipped by 3 bases and J by 0 bases, with 9 bases between them. The CDR3 is made up of 14 amino acids. Germline V lookup: CDR1 WNHNN, CDR2 SYGVQD (reference sequence). The CDR3 DNA reads TGCGCCAGCAGTGACGGGAGCTTCTCCTACGAGCAGTACTTC. Its translation is CASSDGSFSYEQYF.

The chain joins TRBV5-1 to TRBJ2-3; 9 bases map to TRBD2. Germline V CDR1 and CDR2: SGHRS, YFSETQ. V lost 4 bases and J lost 2; bases outside the gene matches: 5. The CDR3 is made up of 15 amino acids. CDR3 amino acids: CASSPSGEVTDTQYF. CDR3 DNA: TGCGCCAGCAGCCCTAGCGGGGAGGTCACAGATACGCAGTATTTT.

V usage is TRBV6-1 and J usage is TRBJ1-1; TRBD1 matches at 8 bases. The CDR3 has 15 amino acids. The germline V gene encodes CDR1 MNHNS and CDR2 SASEGT. Unmatched junction bases numbered 9, after V lost 5 bases and J lost 4 bases. The CDR3 spells CASSLHMDRVTEAFF. The CDR3 region has the DNA TGTGCCAGCAGTCTCCATATGGACAGGGTCACTGAAGCTTTCTTT.

This clone has a single count. The V call is TRBV7-9, the J call TRBJ2-5; 9 bases align to TRBD1. The J segment lost 5 bases and the V segment lost 4 bases, leaving 5 bases of the junction unmatched. The CDR3 is 14 amino acids. Germline values: CDR1 SEHNR, CDR2 FQNEAQ (reference sequence). The CDR3 sequence is CASSWTGVGETQYF. The CDR3 region has the DNA TGTGCCAGCAGCTGGACAGGGGTAGGGGAGACCCAGTACTTC. Full variable domain (rest looked up from reference TRBV7-9 and TRBJ2-5): DTGVSQNPRHKITKRGQNVTFRCDPISEHNRLYWYRQTLGQGPEFLTYFQNEAQLEKSRLLSDRFSAERPKGSFSTLEIQRTEQGDSAMYLCASSWTGVGETQYFGPGTRLLVL.

This clone was found once. V and J are TRBV5-1 and TRBJ1-3, with D perhaps matching TRBD1 (5 bases). CDR1 and CDR2 from the germline V gene are SGHRS and YFSETQ. This CDR3 is 14 amino acids long. V was cut by 0 bases and J by 4 bases, with 8 bases left in between. The CDR3 region is CASSLAAGGNTIYF. The DNA for the CDR3 is TGCGCCAGCAGCTTGGCGGCAGGGGGAAACACCATATATTTT.

CDR3 DNA sequence: TGTGCCAGCAGCTTAGGGGGGTTCTCCTACGAGCAGTACTTC. Its protein is CASSLGGFSYEQYF. V is TRBV5-6 and J is TRBJ2-7; either TRBD1 or TRBD2 may supply D (6 bases each). There are 14 residues in the CDR3. Germline V gives CDR1 SGHDT, CDR2 YYEEEE. The V end was cut by 2 bases, the J end by 0 bases, with 9 bases between.

The rearrangement links TRBV9 to TRBJ2-7; no reliable D call. The CDR3 runs 16 residues. V lost 4 bases to trimming and J lost 3 bases, with 20 bases between them. Germline V lookup: CDR1 SGDLS, CDR2 YYNGEE. This CDR3 is CASSPTSATTNYEQYF. The DNA for the CDR3 is TGTGCCAGCAGCCCAACTTCGGCCACCACCAACTACGAGCAGTACTTC.

The chain combines TRBV27 with TRBJ2-3; D remains ambiguous. This CDR3 has 13 residues. Trimming removed 0 bases from V and 0 bases from J, with 1 base in between. In germline, CDR1 is MNHEY, CDR2 SMNVEV (reference sequence). For the CDR3, the DNA is TGTGCCAGCAGTTTATCCAGCACAGATACGCAGTATTTT. Translating it yields CASSLSSTDTQYF.

This sequence joins TRBV4-1 and TRBJ2-3; tentatively, D is TRBD2 (5 bases). V gave up 4 bases and J gave up 4 bases, with 21 bases separating them. This CDR3 is built from 17 residues. CDR1 is MGHRA, CDR2 YSYEKL, per germline. DNA of the CDR3: TGCGCCAGCAGCCTTAGATCGGGGAGAGGGTTGGCAGATACGCAGTATTTT. It translates to CASSLRSGRGLADTQYF.